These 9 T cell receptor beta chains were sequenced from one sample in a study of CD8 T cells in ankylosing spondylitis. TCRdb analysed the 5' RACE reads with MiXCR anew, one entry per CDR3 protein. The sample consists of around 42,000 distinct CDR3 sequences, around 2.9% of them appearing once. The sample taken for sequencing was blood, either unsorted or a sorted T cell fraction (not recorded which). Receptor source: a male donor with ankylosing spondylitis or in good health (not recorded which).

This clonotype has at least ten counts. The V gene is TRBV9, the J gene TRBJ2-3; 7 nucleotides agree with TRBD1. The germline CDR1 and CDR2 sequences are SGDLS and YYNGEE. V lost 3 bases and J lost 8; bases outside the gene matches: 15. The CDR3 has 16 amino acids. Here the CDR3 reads CASSAKRTGGRSTQYF. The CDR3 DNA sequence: TGTGCCAGCAGCGCTAAGCGGACAGGCGGAAGGTCTACGCAGTATTTT.

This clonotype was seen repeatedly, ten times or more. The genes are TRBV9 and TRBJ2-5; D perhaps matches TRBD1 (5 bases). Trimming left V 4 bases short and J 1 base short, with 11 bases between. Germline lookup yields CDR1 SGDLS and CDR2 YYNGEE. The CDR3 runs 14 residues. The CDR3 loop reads CASSQQGGQETQYF. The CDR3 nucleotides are TGTGCCAGCAGCCAGCAGGGCGGCCAAGAGACCCAGTACTTC.

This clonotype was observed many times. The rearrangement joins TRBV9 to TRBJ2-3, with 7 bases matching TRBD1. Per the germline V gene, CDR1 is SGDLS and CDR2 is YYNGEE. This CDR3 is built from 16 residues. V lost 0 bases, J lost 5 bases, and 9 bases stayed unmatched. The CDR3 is CASSVEVTGAGDTQYF. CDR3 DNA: TGTGCCAGCAGCGTAGAGGTAACAGGGGCTGGAGATACGCAGTATTTT.

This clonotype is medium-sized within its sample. The CDR3 protein is CASSAAAGVIETQYF. The CDR3 DNA is TGTGCCAGCAGCGCGGCGGCGGGGGTGATAGAGACCCAGTACTTC. This rearrangement joins TRBV9 to TRBJ2-5, with 7 bases lining up with TRBD2. The germline V gene encodes CDR1 SGDLS and CDR2 YYNGEE. J was trimmed by 4 bases and V by 3 bases; bases with no gene match: 9. CDR3 size: 15 residues.

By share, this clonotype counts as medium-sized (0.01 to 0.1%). The CDR3 coding sequence is TGTGCCAGCAGCGTAGGACTAGCGGGAGGCCGAGAACAAGAGACCCAGTACTTC. This gives the protein CASSVGLAGGREQETQYF. The V and J genes are TRBV9 and TRBJ2-5, with 13 bases matching TRBD2. The CDR3 is 18 amino acids. Germline V gene lookup returns CDR1 SGDLS and CDR2 YYNGEE. With V trimmed by 0 bases and J by 2 bases, 7 bases remained unmatched.

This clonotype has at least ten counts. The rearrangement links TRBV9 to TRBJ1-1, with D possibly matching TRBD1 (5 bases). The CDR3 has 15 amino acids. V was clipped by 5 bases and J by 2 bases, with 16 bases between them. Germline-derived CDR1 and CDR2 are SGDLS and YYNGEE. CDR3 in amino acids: CASRGPGLVNTEAFF. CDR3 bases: TGTGCCAGCAGGGGACCTGGGCTAGTAAACACTGAAGCTTTCTTT.

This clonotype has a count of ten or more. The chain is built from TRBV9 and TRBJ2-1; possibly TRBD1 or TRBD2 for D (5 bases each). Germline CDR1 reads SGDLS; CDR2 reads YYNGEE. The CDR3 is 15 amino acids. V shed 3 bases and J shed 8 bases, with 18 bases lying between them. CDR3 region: CASSGGAGMGYEQFF. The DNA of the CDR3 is TGTGCCAGCAGCGGAGGGGCAGGAATGGGCTATGAGCAGTTCTTC.

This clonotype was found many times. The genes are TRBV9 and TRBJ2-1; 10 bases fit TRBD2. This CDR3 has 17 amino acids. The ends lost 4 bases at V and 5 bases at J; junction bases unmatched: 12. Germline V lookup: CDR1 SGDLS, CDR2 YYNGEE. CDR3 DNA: TGTGCCAGCAGCCTCCTAATAGCGGGAGGAGGCAACAATGAGCAGTTCTTC. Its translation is CASSLLIAGGGNNEQFF.

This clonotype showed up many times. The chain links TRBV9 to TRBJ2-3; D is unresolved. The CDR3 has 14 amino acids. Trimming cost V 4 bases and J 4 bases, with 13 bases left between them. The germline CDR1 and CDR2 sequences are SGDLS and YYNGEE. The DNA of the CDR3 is TGTGCCAGCAGCTTAGAGAACCGTCCAGATACGCAGTATTTT. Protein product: CASSLENRPDTQYF.